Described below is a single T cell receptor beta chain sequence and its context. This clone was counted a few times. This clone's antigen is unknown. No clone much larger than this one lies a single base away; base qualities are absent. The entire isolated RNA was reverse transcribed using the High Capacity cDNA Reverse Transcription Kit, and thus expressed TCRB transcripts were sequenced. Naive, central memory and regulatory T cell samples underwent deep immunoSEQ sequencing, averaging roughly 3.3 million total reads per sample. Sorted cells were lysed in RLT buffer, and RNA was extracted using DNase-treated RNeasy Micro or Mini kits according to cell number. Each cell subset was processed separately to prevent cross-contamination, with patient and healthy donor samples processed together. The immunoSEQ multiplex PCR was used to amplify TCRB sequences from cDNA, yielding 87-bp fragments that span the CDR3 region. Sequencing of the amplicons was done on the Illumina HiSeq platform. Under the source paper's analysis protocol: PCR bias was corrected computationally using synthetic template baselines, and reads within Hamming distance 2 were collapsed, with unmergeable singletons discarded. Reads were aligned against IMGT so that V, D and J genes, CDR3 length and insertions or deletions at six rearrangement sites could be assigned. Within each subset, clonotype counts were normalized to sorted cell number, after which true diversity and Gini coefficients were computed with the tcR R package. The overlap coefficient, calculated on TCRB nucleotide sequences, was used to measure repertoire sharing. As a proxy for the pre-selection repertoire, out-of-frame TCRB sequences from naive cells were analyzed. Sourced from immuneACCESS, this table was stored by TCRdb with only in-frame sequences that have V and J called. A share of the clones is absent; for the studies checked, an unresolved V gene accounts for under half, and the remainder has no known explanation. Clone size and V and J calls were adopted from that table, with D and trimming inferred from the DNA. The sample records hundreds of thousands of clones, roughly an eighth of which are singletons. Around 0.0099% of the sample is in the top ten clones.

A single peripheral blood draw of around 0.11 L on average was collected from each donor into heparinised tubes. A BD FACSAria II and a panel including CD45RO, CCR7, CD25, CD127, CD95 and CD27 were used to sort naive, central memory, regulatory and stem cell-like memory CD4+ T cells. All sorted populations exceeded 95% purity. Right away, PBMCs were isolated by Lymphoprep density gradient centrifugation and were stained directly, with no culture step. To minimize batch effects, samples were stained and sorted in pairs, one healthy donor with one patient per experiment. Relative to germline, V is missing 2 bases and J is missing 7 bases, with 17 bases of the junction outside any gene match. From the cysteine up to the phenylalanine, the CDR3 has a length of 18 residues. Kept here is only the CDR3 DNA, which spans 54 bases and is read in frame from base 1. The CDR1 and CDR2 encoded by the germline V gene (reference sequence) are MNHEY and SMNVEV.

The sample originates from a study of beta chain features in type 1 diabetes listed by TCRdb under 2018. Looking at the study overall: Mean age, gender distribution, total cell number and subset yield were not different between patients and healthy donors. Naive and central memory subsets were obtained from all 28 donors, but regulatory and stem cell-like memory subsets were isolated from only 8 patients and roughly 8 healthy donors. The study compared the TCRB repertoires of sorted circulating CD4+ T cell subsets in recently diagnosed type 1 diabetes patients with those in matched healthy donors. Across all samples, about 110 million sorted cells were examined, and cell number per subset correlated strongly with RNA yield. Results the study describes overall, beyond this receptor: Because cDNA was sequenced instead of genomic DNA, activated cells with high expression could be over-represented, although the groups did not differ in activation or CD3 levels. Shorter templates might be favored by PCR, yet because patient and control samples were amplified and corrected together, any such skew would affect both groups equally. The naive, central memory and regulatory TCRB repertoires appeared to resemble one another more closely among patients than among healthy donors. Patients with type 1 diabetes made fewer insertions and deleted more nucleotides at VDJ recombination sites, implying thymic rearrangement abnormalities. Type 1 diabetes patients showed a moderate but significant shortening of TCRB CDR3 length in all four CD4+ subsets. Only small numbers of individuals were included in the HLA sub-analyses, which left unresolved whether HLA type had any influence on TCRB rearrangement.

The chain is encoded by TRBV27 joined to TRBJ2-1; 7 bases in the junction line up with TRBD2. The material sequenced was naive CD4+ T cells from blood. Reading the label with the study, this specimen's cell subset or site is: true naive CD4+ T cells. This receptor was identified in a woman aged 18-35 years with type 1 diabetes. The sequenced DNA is TGTGCCAGCAGTTTAGAATCCCTAGCGGAACCTCGACGGAATGAGCAGTTCTTC. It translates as CASSLESLAEPRRNEQFF.